The 21 T cell receptor beta chains in this list originate from one sample, sequenced in a study of blood T cell repertoires in COVID-19. The method was immunoSEQ multiplex PCR; TCRdb's version includes in-frame clones alone and lacks a portion of them. This repertoire shows fewer than 250,000 clones, around 90% found once; its top ten account for 2% to 3%. Sample: peripheral blood. The receptors originated from a man aged 25 to 45 with COVID-19, enrolled during active disease.

The V gene is TRBV18, the J gene TRBJ2-7; perhaps TRBD1 as D (5 bases). V was pared by 0 bases and J by 4 bases, with 13 bases between. In germline, CDR1 is KGHSH, CDR2 LQKENI. The CDR3 runs 15 residues. CDR3 amino acids: CASSPPGVKPYEQYF. As DNA, the CDR3 is TGTGCCAGCTCACCACCAGGGGTAAAACCGTACGAGCAGTACTTC.

This chain uses TRBV7-6 with TRBJ1-2; 10 bases match TRBD1. The CDR3 consists of 16 residues. Trimming at V came to 5 bases and at J to 2 bases, leaving 8 bases not matched to a gene. The germline CDR1 and CDR2 sequences are SGHVS and FNYEAQ. The CDR3 region has the DNA TGTGCCAGCAGCAGGGACAGGGGCTCAGGGAACTATGGCTACACCTTC. This translates into CASSRDRGSGNYGYTF. Full variable domain (missing parts from reference TRBV7-6 and TRBJ1-2): GAGVSQSPRYKVTKRGQDVALRCDPISGHVSLYWYRQALGQGPEFLTYFNYEAQQDKSGLPNDRFSAERPEGSISTLTIQRTEQRDSAMYRCASSRDRGSGNYGYTFGSGTRLTVV.

The J gene is TRBJ2-3, the V gene TRBV5-4, with D perhaps TRBD1 (6 bases). The CDR3 loop spans 15 amino acids. Germline loops: CDR1 SGHNT, CDR2 YYREEE (reference sequence). V gave up 2 bases and J gave up 2 bases, with 12 bases separating them. DNA of the CDR3: TGTGCCAGCAGCTTACAGGGATTCTACACAGATACGCAGTATTTT. It is translated as CASSLQGFYTDTQYF.

This rearrangement joins TRBV29-1 to TRBJ1-2, with 10 bases matching TRBD1. The V gene end was trimmed by 5 bases and the J gene end by 5 bases; junction bases not matched to a gene: 5. The CDR3 is 13 residues long. Germline loops: CDR1 SQVTM, CDR2 ANQGSEA. CDR3 residues: CSVYRTGGYGYTF. The CDR3 coding sequence is TGCAGCGTTTATAGGACAGGGGGATATGGCTACACCTTC.

This rearrangement joins TRBV5-6 to TRBJ1-2; 7 nucleotides agree with TRBD1. Germline V gene lookup returns CDR1 SGHDT and CDR2 YYEEEE. This CDR3 contains 14 residues. Trimming took 4 bases from V and 4 from J; bases not matched to a gene: 7. The CDR3 region is CASSGWGQIYGYTF. As DNA, the CDR3 is TGTGCCAGCAGCGGATGGGGACAGATCTATGGCTACACCTTC.

The gene calls are TRBV28 and TRBJ1-1; the D gene is possibly TRBD1 (6 bases). The CDR3 has 18 amino acids. Germline V CDR1 and CDR2: MDHEN, SYDVKM. V lost 4 bases, J lost 1 base, and 22 bases lay in between. CDR3 sequence reads: CASSSPKLQGIKNTEAFF. Here the CDR3 DNA reads TGTGCCAGCAGTTCACCCAAACTGCAGGGGATTAAGAACACTGAAGCTTTCTTT.

The gene calls are TRBV2 and TRBJ2-2, with 10 bases fitting TRBD1. This CDR3 is 15 amino acids long. Germline assignment: CDR1 SNHLY and CDR2 FYNNEI. Losses at the gene ends were 6 bases for V and 7 bases for J; bases not matched to a gene: 8. The CDR3 here is CASSPDRGQVGELFF. CDR3 DNA sequence: TGTGCCAGCAGCCCTGACAGGGGGCAGGTCGGGGAGCTGTTTTTT. Variable domain in full (rest from reference TRBV2 and TRBJ2-2): EPEVTQTPSHQVTQMGQEVILRCVPISNHLYFYWYRQILGQKVEFLVSFYNNEISEKSEIFDDQFSVERPDGSNFTLKIRSTKLEDSAMYFCASSPDRGQVGELFFGEGSRLTVL.

This sequence joins TRBV11-3 and TRBJ2-1; D might be TRBD1 (6 bases). CDR3 length: 14 residues. The germline CDR1 and CDR2 sequences are SGHNT and YENEEA. V dropped 2 bases and J dropped 7 bases, with 12 bases sitting between them. CDR3 amino acids: CASSLTGRRNEQFF. For the CDR3, the DNA is TGTGCCAGCAGCTTAACAGGGCGAAGGAATGAGCAGTTCTTC.

This sequence joins TRBV10-3 and TRBJ2-1, with 8 bases lining up with TRBD2. The germline gives CDR1 ENHRY, CDR2 SYGVKD. Germline trimming cut 8 bases from V and 10 bases from J; bases unmatched to any gene: 16. The length of the CDR3 is 15 residues. The CDR3 sequence is CAISPKTSALGEQFF. CDR3 in DNA: TGTGCCATCTCCCCGAAGACTAGCGCTCTAGGGGAGCAGTTCTTC.

The chain is built from TRBV4-2 and TRBJ2-7, with 14 bases matching TRBD2. J lost 5 bases, V lost 2 bases, and 5 bases had no gene match. Germline lookup yields CDR1 LGHNA and CDR2 YNFKEQ. The CDR3 has 16 amino acids. The CDR3: CASSQKGLAGGNEQYF. CDR3 coding DNA: TGTGCCAGCAGCCAAAAAGGACTAGCGGGGGGTAACGAGCAGTACTTC.

The genes are TRBV7-9 and TRBJ1-2; tentative D call: TRBD1 (6 bases). V lost 2 bases and J 0 bases, leaving 10 bases between the germline ends. This CDR3 region has 15 residues. CDR1 and CDR2 (germline): SEHNR, FQNEAQ (reference sequence). Here the CDR3 DNA reads TGTGCCAGCAGCTTATGGGACACCGCTAACTATGGCTACACCTTC. It is translated as CASSLWDTANYGYTF.

The CDR3 here is CASSELWGGRYNEQFF. DNA for the CDR3: TGTGCCAGCAGTGAATTGTGGGGAGGGAGGTACAATGAGCAGTTCTTC. The chain has TRBV25-1 and TRBJ2-1; 7 bases fit TRBD2. The CDR3 is made up of 16 amino acids. In germline, CDR1 is MGHDK, CDR2 SYGVNS. Germline trimming cut 1 base from V and 4 bases from J; bases unmatched to any gene: 7.

The V call is TRBV28, the J call TRBJ1-3; 7 bases agree with TRBD1. The V gene end was trimmed by 3 bases and the J gene end by 3 bases; junction bases not matched to a gene: 8. The CDR3 totals 16 residues. CDR1 MDHEN and CDR2 SYDVKM come from the germline V gene. The CDR3 loop reads CASSLRQGLHGNTIYF. The CDR3 DNA follows: TGTGCCAGCAGTTTGAGACAGGGTTTGCATGGAAACACCATATATTTT.

The V call is TRBV7-9, the J call TRBJ1-1; 9 positions agree with TRBD1. Germline CDR1 SEHNR, CDR2 FQNEAQ (reference sequence). This CDR3 is 17 amino acids long. J lost 1 base, V lost 2 bases, and 8 bases had no gene match. The CDR3 loop is CASSLIGTGRANTEAFF. The CDR3 bases are TGTGCCAGCAGCTTAATAGGGACAGGGCGAGCGAACACTGAAGCTTTCTTT. The whole variable domain, remainder taken from reference TRBV7-9 and TRBJ1-1, is DTGVSQNPRHKITKRGQNVTFRCDPISEHNRLYWYRQTLGQGPEFLTYFQNEAQLEKSRLLSDRFSAERPKGSFSTLEIQRTEQGDSAMYLCASSLIGTGRANTEAFFGQGTRLTVV.

This clone was detected only once. The rearrangement joins TRBV14 to TRBJ2-1; 7 bases match TRBD2. Germline V gene lookup returns CDR1 SGHDN and CDR2 FVKESK. J was trimmed by 8 bases and V by 0 bases; bases with no gene match: 10. The CDR3 runs to 16 residues. The CDR3 protein is CASSQETGGKVYEQFF. As DNA, the CDR3 is TGTGCCAGCAGCCAAGAGACGGGGGGAAAGGTATATGAGCAGTTCTTC.

This clone has a single count. The chain recombines TRBV7-9 with TRBJ1-2; possibly TRBD1 for D (6 bases). The length of the CDR3 is 16 residues. Germline V gene lookup returns CDR1 SEHNR and CDR2 FQNEAQ (reference sequence). Between the trimmed V and J ends, which lost 2 bases and 8 bases, there was a span of 21 bases. This CDR3 is CASSLSSGARGYGYTF. The DNA for the CDR3 is TGTGCCAGCAGCTTATCATCCGGGGCCAGGGGTTACGGCTACACCTTC.

This clone was detected only a few times. V gene TRBV9 combines with J gene TRBJ1-5; TRBD1 matches 8 bases. The CDR3 is 14 residues long. Germline assignment: CDR1 SGDLS and CDR2 YYNGEE. V lost 3 bases, J lost 2 bases, and 1 base stayed unmatched. As DNA, the CDR3 is TGTGCCAGCAGCGCAGGGGGCCGCAATCAGCCCCAGCATTTT. It is translated as CASSAGGRNQPQHF.

This clone was picked up one time. V gene TRBV6-6 combines with J gene TRBJ1-1, with 7 positions matching TRBD1. The CDR3 spans 14 residues. Per the germline V gene, CDR1 is MNHNY and CDR2 is SVGAGI (reference sequence). Germline trimming cut 3 bases from V and 1 base from J; bases unmatched to any gene: 2. The CDR3 sequence: CASSYDRANTEAFF. Here the CDR3 DNA reads TGTGCCAGCAGTTATGACAGGGCGAACACTGAAGCTTTCTTT.

This CDR3 reads CASTGSGREQFF. The CDR3, as DNA: TGTGCCAGCACGGGGTCGGGTAGAGAGCAGTTCTTC. The chain couples TRBV11-1 to TRBJ2-1; maybe TRBD2 (5 bases). This CDR3 comprises 12 residues. CDR1 is SGHAT, CDR2 FQDESV, per germline (reference sequence). With 7 bases removed from V and 10 bases from J, the gap between germline ends came to 14 bases.

The V and J genes are TRBV30 and TRBJ2-1, with TRBD2 matching 9 bases. The CDR3 has 17 amino acids. The J segment lost 7 bases and the V segment lost 1 base, leaving 14 bases of the junction unmatched. The germline CDR1 and CDR2 sequences are GTSNPN and SVGIG (reference sequence). The CDR3 region is CAWSGWGTSRPLNEQFF. The CDR3 DNA sequence: TGTGCCTGGAGTGGATGGGGGACTAGCCGACCCCTGAATGAGCAGTTCTTC.

This chain links TRBV7-2 with TRBJ1-3; tentative D call: TRBD1 (6 bases). Per the germline V gene, CDR1 is SGHTA and CDR2 is FQGNSA. This CDR3 comprises 15 residues. V was cut by 5 bases and J by 0 bases, with 11 bases left in between. This chain's CDR3 is CASSPRDNSGNTIYF. CDR3 DNA: TGTGCCAGCAGCCCCCGGGACAACTCTGGAAACACCATATATTTT.